These 9 T cell receptor beta chains originate from one sample sequenced in a study of T-cell memory formation after mild COVID-19. Each CDR3 protein gets one entry after TCRdb re-called the 5' RACE reads with MiXCR. The sample lists under 250,000 distinct CDR3 sequences, approximately 15% seen once, with 2% to 2.5% in the top ten. Sequencing input: PBMCs or a T cell subset sorted from them (not recorded which). Receptors were obtained from an adult woman who had mild COVID-19 (a few samples of this study predate the infection). Cell type and time point are not known.

This clonotype was counted a few times. The V and J genes are TRBV11-3 and TRBJ2-3; D gene unclear. The germline gives CDR1 SGHNT, CDR2 YENEEA. V was pared by 3 bases and J by 5 bases, with 12 bases between. The CDR3 extends over 14 amino acids. The CDR3 nucleotides are TGTGCCAGCAGCTTTTTGATCCCGGGAGATACGCAGTATTTT. Translating gives CASSFLIPGDTQYF.

This clonotype occurred a few times. This sequence joins TRBV2 and TRBJ1-6; D perhaps matches TRBD1 (5 bases). CDR3 length: 14 amino acids. The V end lost 4 bases, the J end lost 5 bases, and 9 bases lay between the germline ends. The germline V gene encodes CDR1 SNHLY and CDR2 FYNNEI. The CDR3 region is CASSGRVDNSPLHF. CDR3 DNA sequence: TGTGCCAGCAGTGGCAGGGTCGATAATTCACCCCTCCACTTT.

The chain employs TRBV7-3 and TRBJ2-2; D is unresolved. CDR3 size: 14 residues. Per germline, CDR1 SGHTA and CDR2 FQGTGA. V lost 2 bases to trimming and J lost 2 bases, with 6 bases between them. The CDR3 here is CASSLQYNTGELFF. The CDR3 nucleotides are TGTGCCAGCAGCTTACAGTATAACACCGGGGAGCTGTTTTTT.

This clonotype was observed a few times. The chain uses TRBV12-3 or TRBV12-4 and TRBJ1-1; the D is unclear. The V and J ends lost 8 bases and 7 bases respectively, with 11 bases between them. The CDR3 extends over 11 amino acids. Here the CDR3 reads CASGISGEAFF. In nucleotides, the CDR3 is TGTGCCAGCGGCATAAGCGGTGAAGCTTTCTTT.

This clonotype was seen more than once but under ten times. The chain has TRBV5-1 and TRBJ2-1; D remains ambiguous. The CDR3 is made up of 15 amino acids. Germline CDR1 is SGHRS and CDR2 is YFSETQ. V was shortened by 0 bases and J by 4 bases, with 11 bases between the two germline ends. This CDR3 reads CASSLEASTYNEQFF. DNA of the CDR3: TGCGCCAGCAGCTTGGAGGCTAGTACATACAATGAGCAGTTCTTC.

This clonotype was seen ten or more times. CDR3 nucleotide sequence: TGTGCCTGGCGGAGGGGAGGGGCCACAGATACGCAGTATTTT. Encoded protein: CAWRRGGATDTQYF. This chain links TRBV30 with TRBJ2-3; 7 bases line up with TRBD2. The CDR3 totals 14 residues. Trimming at V came to 5 bases and at J to 2 bases, leaving 7 bases not matched to a gene. The V gene's germline CDR1 is GTSNPN and CDR2 SVGIG (reference sequence).

This chain uses TRBV7-8 with TRBJ2-2; TRBD2 matches 7 bases. The CDR3 sequence is 17 residues long. After removal of 2 bases from V and 1 base from J, the junction contained 7 bases not matched to a gene. Per the germline V gene, CDR1 is SGHVS and CDR2 is FQNEAQ. CDR3 protein: CASSLLVVAGNTGELFF. Here the CDR3 DNA reads TGTGCCAGCAGCTTATTGGTAGTAGCGGGGAACACCGGGGAGCTGTTTTTT.

The table lists this clonotype with a few counts. The rearrangement links TRBV28 to TRBJ2-7; D tentatively reads TRBD1 or TRBD2 (6 bases each). Germline V CDR1 and CDR2: MDHEN, SYDVKM. The CDR3 sequence is 18 residues long. V was clipped by 4 bases and J by 0 bases, with 22 bases between them. CDR3 sequence: CASSSRGRGDRSSYEQYF. CDR3 DNA: TGTGCCAGCAGTTCCCGGGGGCGTGGGGACCGTAGCTCCTACGAGCAGTACTTC.

About this clonotype itself: Being one base from a much bigger clone, this may be a read error. The V and J genes are TRBV6-5 and TRBJ2-2; D tentatively fits TRBD1 or TRBD2 (5 bases each). Germline loops: CDR1 MNHEY, CDR2 SVGAGI. Trimming removed 2 bases from V and 6 bases from J, with 7 bases in between. The length of the CDR3 is 13 residues. The CDR3 bases are TGTGCCAGCAGTTACCGGGACGCCGGGGAGCTGTTTTTT. Its protein product is CASSYRDAGELFF.